Presented here are 21 T cell receptor beta chains from one specimen sequenced in a study of T cell repertoires in cytomegalovirus infection. TCRdb fed the reads into MiXCR, producing one record per CDR3 protein. The data show just over 450,000 distinct CDR3 sequences, about 44% seen once. Their specific antigens are unknown. The material sequenced was cultured PBMCs, taken from culture after CMV antigen stimulation. The receptors derive from a human donor in good health (CMV status not recorded). Some clones in this sample may be carry-over from other donors' samples.

The DNA for the CDR3 is TGTGCCATCAGTGAAGGGACAGCCGAGTCCTACGAGCAGTACTTC. Translating gives CAISEGTAESYEQYF. V and J are TRBV10-3 and TRBJ2-7, with 7 bases that match TRBD1. After removal of 3 bases from V and 1 base from J, the junction contained 6 bases not matched to a gene. Germline V gene data show CDR1 as ENHRY and CDR2 as SYGVKD. This CDR3 region has 15 residues.

This clonotype was observed a few times. The chain has TRBV7-2 and TRBJ2-1; TRBD2 is a possible D gene (6 bases). The CDR3 length is 15 residues. Germline CDR1 reads SGHTA; CDR2 reads FQGNSA. The V end lost 1 base, the J end lost 4 bases, and 11 bases lay between the germline ends. Here the CDR3 DNA reads TGTGCCAGCAGCTTAGTTGGGACTCTTTACAATGAGCAGTTCTTC. It codes for CASSLVGTLYNEQFF. The whole variable domain, filled in from reference TRBV7-2 and TRBJ2-1, reads GAGVSQSPSNKVTEKGKDVELRCDPISGHTALYWYRQSLGQGLEFLIYFQGNSAPDKSGLPSDRFSAERTGGSVSTLTIQRTQQEDSAVYLCASSLVGTLYNEQFFGPGTRLTVL.

This chain connects TRBV11-1 to TRBJ2-7; 7 nucleotides line up with TRBD1. Trimming at V came to 2 bases and at J to 5 bases, leaving 6 bases not matched to a gene. Germline assignment: CDR1 SGHAT and CDR2 FQDESV (reference sequence). CDR3 length equals 14 residues. The CDR3 loop reads CASSLRGQRDEQYF. The CDR3 region has the DNA TGTGCCAGCAGCTTACGGGGACAGAGAGACGAGCAGTACTTC.

The table lists this clonotype with a few counts. The V call is TRBV7-9, the J call TRBJ1-1; TRBD1 aligns across 8 bases. The germline gives CDR1 SEHNR, CDR2 FQNEAQ (reference sequence). The CDR3 length is 15 residues. Trimming cost V 5 bases and J 6 bases; bases outside gene matches: 11. The CDR3 is CASSRGQGRDAEAFF. The CDR3 DNA reads as TGTGCCAGCAGCCGTGGACAGGGCCGGGACGCTGAAGCTTTCTTT.

This clonotype was observed a few times. V and J are TRBV11-3 and TRBJ2-7; tentatively, D is TRBD1 (6 bases). The V end lost 3 bases, the J end lost 1 base, and 7 bases lay between the germline ends. There are 13 residues in the CDR3. Germline loops: CDR1 SGHNT, CDR2 YENEEA. The CDR3 DNA follows: TGTGCCAGCAGCTTTACAGGGTCCTACGAGCAGTACTTC. As protein: CASSFTGSYEQYF.

The rearrangement joins TRBV18 to TRBJ2-3; 10 bases fit TRBD2. Trimming took 8 bases from V and 5 from J; bases not matched to a gene: 7. The CDR3 runs to 14 residues. CDR1 KGHSH and CDR2 LQKENI come from the germline V gene. The DNA of the CDR3 is TGTGCCAGCAGCGGACTAGCGGAAGGAGATACGCAGTATTTT. It codes for CASSGLAEGDTQYF.

The chain recombines TRBV5-4 with TRBJ2-3, with 14 bases fitting TRBD2. V trimming: 3 bases; J trimming: 2 bases; junction bases outside the gene matches: 5. This CDR3 comprises 17 residues. CDR1 SGHNT and CDR2 YYREEE come from the germline V gene (reference sequence). CDR3: CASSSGLAGGYTDTQYF. CDR3 nucleotide sequence: TGTGCCAGCAGCTCCGGACTAGCGGGAGGTTACACAGATACGCAGTATTTT. Full variable domain (outside the CDR3, taken from reference TRBV5-4 and TRBJ2-3): ETGVTQSPTHLIKTRGQQVTLRCSSQSGHNTVSWYQQALGQGPQFIFQYYREEENGRGNFPPRFSGLQFPNYSSELNVNALELDDSALYLCASSSGLAGGYTDTQYFGPGTRLTVL.

The gene calls are TRBV7-8 and TRBJ1-1; D is perhaps TRBD1 (5 bases). Between the trimmed V and J ends, which lost 1 base and 1 base, there was a span of 13 bases. Germline V CDR1 and CDR2: SGHVS, FQNEAQ. This CDR3 contains 16 residues. CDR3 bases: TGTGCCAGCAGCTTAGTGTCAGGGATACGGAACACTGAAGCTTTCTTT. Its protein is CASSLVSGIRNTEAFF. Based on the CDR3 plus reference TRBV7-8 and TRBJ1-1, the full variable domain is GAGVSQSPRYKVAKRGQDVALRCDPISGHVSLFWYQQALGQGPEFLTYFQNEAQLDKSGLPSDRFFAERPEGSVSTLKIQRTQQEDSAVYLCASSLVSGIRNTEAFFGQGTRLTVV.

The table lists this clonotype with a few counts. V is TRBV12-3 or TRBV12-4 and J is TRBJ2-7, with 10 bases fitting TRBD1. CDR3 size: 15 residues. The V and J ends lost 3 bases and 7 bases, in that order; junction bases with no gene match: 9. The chain's CDR3 is CASSFSGQGVGEQYF. DNA of the CDR3: TGTGCCAGCAGTTTCTCTGGACAGGGGGTCGGAGAGCAGTACTTC.

This clonotype was detected a few times. The chain joins TRBV29-1 to TRBJ2-1; either TRBD1 or TRBD2 may supply D (5 bases each). Trimming removed 2 bases from V and 12 bases from J, with 26 bases in between. The CDR3 length is 16 residues. Germline V gives CDR1 SQVTM, CDR2 ANQGSEA. The CDR3 spells CSVELRGMQGARGQFF. CDR3 coding DNA: TGCAGCGTTGAACTCCGGGGTATGCAGGGAGCTCGGGGGCAGTTCTTC.

The chain uses TRBV5-1 and TRBJ2-1, with 7 bases aligning to TRBD2. This CDR3 region has 17 residues. V gave up 0 bases and J gave up 4 bases; unmatched junction bases: 10. Germline V gene sequence: CDR1 SGHRS, CDR2 YFSETQ. The CDR3 bases are TGCGCCAGCAGCTTGGTGGCTAGCGGACGAAATTACAATGAGCAGTTCTTC. Translating gives CASSLVASGRNYNEQFF.

The V and J genes are TRBV10-3 and TRBJ1-5; the D is unclear. Per germline, CDR1 ENHRY and CDR2 SYGVKD. The CDR3 length is 15 residues. Trimming took 0 bases from V and 0 from J, leaving 6 bases between them. In DNA form, the CDR3 reads TGTGCCATCAGTGAGTCCGGTTATAGCAATCAGCCCCAGCATTTT. It translates to CAISESGYSNQPQHF.

This chain uses TRBV12-3 or TRBV12-4 with TRBJ1-5; TRBD1 matches 7 bases. The CDR3 extends over 14 amino acids. V trimming: 6 bases; J trimming: 3 bases; junction bases outside the gene matches: 5. Here the CDR3 DNA reads TGTGCCAGCAGGTCGGGACAGCTCAATCAGCCCCAGCATTTT. Protein: CASRSGQLNQPQHF.

The sample holds one count of this clonotype. This sequence joins TRBV20-1 and TRBJ2-2; D may be TRBD2 (7 bases). With 6 bases removed from V and 5 bases from J, the gap between germline ends came to 19 bases. The CDR3 length is 15 residues. Germline V lookup: CDR1 DFQATT, CDR2 SNEGSKA (reference sequence). CDR3 sequence reads: CSAIRAGAVTGELFF. The CDR3 nucleotides read TGCAGTGCCATCCGGGCGGGGGCTGTGACCGGGGAGCTGTTTTTT.

This clonotype was counted a few times. The genes are TRBV12-3 or TRBV12-4 and TRBJ1-4; TRBD1 aligns across 9 bases. CDR3 size: 15 residues. With 7 bases clipped from V and 4 bases from J, the junction kept 7 bases outside the gene matches. CDR3 amino acids: CASKLDRGGNEKLFF. The CDR3 nucleotides read TGTGCCAGCAAACTTGACAGGGGGGGTAATGAAAAACTGTTTTTT.

This clonotype was counted between two and nine times. CDR3 sequence: CASSSARGNTEAFF. As DNA, the CDR3 is TGTGCCAGCAGCTCCGCCAGAGGGAACACTGAAGCTTTCTTT. This chain links TRBV7-8 with TRBJ1-1; D gene ambiguous. Trimming cost V 4 bases and J 1 base, with 10 bases left between them. CDR3 length equals 14 residues. CDR1 is SGHVS, CDR2 FQNEAQ, per germline.

V usage is TRBV30 and J usage is TRBJ2-3; 8 bases match TRBD1. The length of the CDR3 is 14 residues. V dropped 1 base and J dropped 3; count of bases not matched to a gene: 3. Germline CDR1 reads GTSNPN; CDR2 reads SVGIG (reference sequence). The CDR3 DNA sequence: TGTGCCTGGAGTGCAACAGGGGGTACAGATACGCAGTATTTT. The encoded protein is CAWSATGGTDTQYF.

The chain joins TRBV5-6 to TRBJ2-1; 13 nucleotides align to TRBD2. The CDR3 totals 18 residues. Germline CDR1 and CDR2: SGHDT and YYEEEE. Trimming at V came to 3 bases and at J to 2 bases, leaving 8 bases not matched to a gene. In DNA, the CDR3 is TGTGCCAGCAGCTCCCCGGGACTAGCGGGGACCGCCTACAATGAGCAGTTCTTC. Its protein is CASSSPGLAGTAYNEQFF. Full variable domain (outside the CDR3, taken from reference TRBV5-6 and TRBJ2-1): DAGVTQSPTHLIKTRGQQVTLRCSPKSGHDTVSWYQQALGQGPQFIFQYYEEEERQRGNFPDRFSGHQFPNYSSELNVNALLLGDSALYLCASSSPGLAGTAYNEQFFGPGTRLTVL.

This chain connects TRBV11-2 to TRBJ2-2, with D perhaps matching TRBD2 (5 bases). Germline values: CDR1 SGHAT, CDR2 FQNNGV. The CDR3 has 16 amino acids. The CDR3 is CALHVVAGNLGGELFF. As DNA, the CDR3 is TGTGCTCTACACGTCGTAGCCGGGAACTTAGGAGGGGAGCTGTTTTTT.

This chain uses TRBV5-6 with TRBJ2-7; the D gene is possibly TRBD2 (5 bases). Germline loops: CDR1 SGHDT, CDR2 YYEEEE. The V gene lost 0 bases and the J gene lost 4 bases, with 11 bases spanning the gap. CDR3 length: 14 residues. The CDR3 DNA is TGTGCCAGCAGCTTGGCTACTAGAAGATACGAGCAGTACTTC. It yields the protein CASSLATRRYEQYF.

The chain has TRBV12-3 or TRBV12-4 and TRBJ2-3; no definite D call. The CDR3 has 14 residues. The CDR3 DNA is TGTGTCACCCAGAGAGCCATTCTTGGCGATACGCAGTATTTT. Translation gives CVTQRAILGDTQYF.